This TCR beta chain was recorded in a study of T cells in Graves' hyperthyroidism and ophthalmopathy. Findings of the study overall: Most clonotypes expanded in thyroid above 0.001 were likewise present in blood.

The length of the CDR3 is 13 residues. From germline, CDR1 is ENHRY and CDR2 SYGVKD. V lost 8 bases and J 4 bases, leaving 12 bases between the germline ends. Amplification yielded TCR beta CDR3 regions, with RNA transcripts as the source. TCR CDR3 regions were first amplified by RT-PCR with HTBI primers. TCRdb redid the calling of the multiplex PCR reads with MiXCR, one entry per CDR3 protein. The data contain a few hundred thousand distinct CDR3 sequences, approximately 14% of them singletons. Lactation, pregnancy, other autoimmune disease or uncontrolled infection excluded patients. The PBMCs had their origin in less than 13 ml of fresh peripheral blood. In this sample, this clonotype turned up many times. Its target is not known.

The sequence derives from a woman aged 40 to 55 with Graves' hyperthyroidism that later progressed to Graves' ophthalmopathy. The V gene is TRBV10-3, the J gene TRBJ2-1, with D perhaps TRBD1 or TRBD2 (6 bases each). The source material was blood. The CDR3 sequence: CAIQRGDYNEQFF. In DNA, the CDR3 is TGTGCCATCCAAAGGGGGGATTACAATGAGCAGTTCTTC.